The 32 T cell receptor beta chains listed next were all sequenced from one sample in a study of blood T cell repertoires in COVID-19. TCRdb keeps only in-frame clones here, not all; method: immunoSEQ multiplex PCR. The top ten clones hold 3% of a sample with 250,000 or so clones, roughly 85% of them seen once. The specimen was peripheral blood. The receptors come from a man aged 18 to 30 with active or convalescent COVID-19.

CDR3 sequence: CASSPGGASYEQYF. The CDR3 coding sequence is TGTGCCAGTAGTCCGGGGGGCGCTTCCTACGAGCAGTACTTC. The chain is built from TRBV19 and TRBJ2-7, with TRBD2 as a possible D gene (7 bases). CDR1 and CDR2 (germline): LNHDA, SQIVND (reference sequence). This CDR3 is built from 14 residues. The germline V and J ends were trimmed by 5 bases and 1 base, with 12 bases remaining between them.

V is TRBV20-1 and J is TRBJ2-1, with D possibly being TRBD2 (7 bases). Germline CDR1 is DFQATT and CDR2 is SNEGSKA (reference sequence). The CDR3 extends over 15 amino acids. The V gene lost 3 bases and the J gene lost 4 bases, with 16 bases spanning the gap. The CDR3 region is CSASLGGAAYNEQFF. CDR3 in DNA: TGCAGTGCTAGTCTGGGGGGGGCCGCTTACAATGAGCAGTTCTTC.

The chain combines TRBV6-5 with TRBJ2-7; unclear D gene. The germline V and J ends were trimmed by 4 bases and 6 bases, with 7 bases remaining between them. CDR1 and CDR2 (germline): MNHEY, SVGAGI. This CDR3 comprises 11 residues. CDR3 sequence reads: CASSSPLEQYF. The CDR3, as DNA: TGTGCCAGCAGTTCCCCCCTCGAGCAGTACTTC.

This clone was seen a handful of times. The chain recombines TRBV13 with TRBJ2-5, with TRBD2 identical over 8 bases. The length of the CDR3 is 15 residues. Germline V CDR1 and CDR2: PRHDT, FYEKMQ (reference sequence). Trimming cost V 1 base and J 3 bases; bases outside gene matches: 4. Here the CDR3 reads CASSLVGTREETQYF. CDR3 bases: TGTGCCAGCAGCTTAGTGGGGACTAGGGAAGAGACCCAGTACTTC.

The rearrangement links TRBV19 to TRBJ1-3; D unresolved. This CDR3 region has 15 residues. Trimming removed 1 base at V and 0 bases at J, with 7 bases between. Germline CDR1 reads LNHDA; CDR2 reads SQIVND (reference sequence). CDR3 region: CASSIALSSGNTIYF. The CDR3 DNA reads TGTGCCAGTAGTATAGCCCTCAGCTCTGGAAACACCATATATTTT.

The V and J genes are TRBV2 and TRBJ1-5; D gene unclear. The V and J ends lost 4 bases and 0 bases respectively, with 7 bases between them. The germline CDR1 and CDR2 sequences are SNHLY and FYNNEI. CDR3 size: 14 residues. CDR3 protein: CASSGSNSNQPQHF. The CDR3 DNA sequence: TGTGCCAGCAGTGGCAGTAATAGCAATCAGCCCCAGCATTTT.

The CDR3 sequence is CASSSTLQGAAYGYTF. The CDR3 coding sequence is TGTGCCAGCAGCTCAACGTTACAGGGGGCAGCTTATGGCTACACCTTC. This chain connects TRBV7-2 to TRBJ1-2; TRBD1 matches 9 bases. The V gene's germline CDR1 is SGHTA and CDR2 FQGNSA. The CDR3 covers 16 residues. V lost 4 bases to trimming and J lost 5 bases; unmatched junction nucleotides: 11.

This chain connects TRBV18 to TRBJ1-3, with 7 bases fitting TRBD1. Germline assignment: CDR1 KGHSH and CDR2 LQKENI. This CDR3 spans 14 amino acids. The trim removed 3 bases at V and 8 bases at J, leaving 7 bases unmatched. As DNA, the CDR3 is TGTGCCAGCTCACCGGAGACAGGGACAGACACCATATATTTT. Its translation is CASSPETGTDTIYF.

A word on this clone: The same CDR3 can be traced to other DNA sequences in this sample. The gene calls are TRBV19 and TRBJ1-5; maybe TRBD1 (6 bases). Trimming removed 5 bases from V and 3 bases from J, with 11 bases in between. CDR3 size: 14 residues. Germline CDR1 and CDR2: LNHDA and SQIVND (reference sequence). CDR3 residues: CASSPDSPNQPQHF. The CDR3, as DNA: TGTGCCAGTAGTCCGGACAGCCCCAATCAGCCCCAGCATTTT. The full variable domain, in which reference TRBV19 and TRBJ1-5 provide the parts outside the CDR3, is DGGITQSPKYLFRKEGQNVTLSCEQNLNHDAMYWYRQDPGQGLRLIYYSQIVNDFQKGDIAEGYSVSREKKESFPLTVTSAQKNPTAFYLCASSPDSPNQPQHFGDGTRLSIL.

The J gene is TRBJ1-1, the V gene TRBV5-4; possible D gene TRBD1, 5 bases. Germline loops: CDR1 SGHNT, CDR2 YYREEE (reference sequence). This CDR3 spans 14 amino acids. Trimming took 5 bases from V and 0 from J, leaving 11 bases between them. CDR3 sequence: CASSPGFLNTEAFF. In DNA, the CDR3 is TGTGCCAGCAGTCCAGGGTTCCTGAACACTGAAGCTTTCTTT.

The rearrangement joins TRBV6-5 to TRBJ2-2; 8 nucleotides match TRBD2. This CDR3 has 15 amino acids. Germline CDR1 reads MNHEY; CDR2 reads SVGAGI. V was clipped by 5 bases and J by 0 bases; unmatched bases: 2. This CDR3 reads CASSSGGANTGELFF. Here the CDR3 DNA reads TGTGCCAGCAGTAGCGGGGGCGCGAACACCGGGGAGCTGTTTTTT.

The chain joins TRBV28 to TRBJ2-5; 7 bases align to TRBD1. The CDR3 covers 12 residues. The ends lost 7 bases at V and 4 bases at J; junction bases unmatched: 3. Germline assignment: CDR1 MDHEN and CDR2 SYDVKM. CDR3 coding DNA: TGTGCCAGCATAGCAGGGGGAGAGACCCAGTACTTC. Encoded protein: CASIAGGETQYF.

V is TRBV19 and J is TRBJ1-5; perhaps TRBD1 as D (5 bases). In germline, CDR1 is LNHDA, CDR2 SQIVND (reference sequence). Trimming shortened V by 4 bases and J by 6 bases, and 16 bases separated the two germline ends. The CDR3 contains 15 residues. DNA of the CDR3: TGTGCCAGTAGTAGAAAGTGGGGGGATAGTCAGCCCCAGCATTTT. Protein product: CASSRKWGDSQPQHF.

The CDR3 DNA sequence: TGTGCCAGTAGTCCCTCATGGTCGGGTGTCACTGAAGCTTTCTTT. It encodes CASSPSWSGVTEAFF. The rearrangement links TRBV19 to TRBJ1-1; D call uncertain. In germline, CDR1 is LNHDA, CDR2 SQIVND (reference sequence). V lost 5 bases to trimming and J lost 4 bases, with 17 bases between them. CDR3 length equals 15 residues.

CDR3 protein: CSVEGRGGSNEQFF. The CDR3 nucleotides are TGCAGCGTTGAAGGGAGGGGAGGGTCGAATGAGCAGTTCTTC. V usage is TRBV29-1 and J usage is TRBJ2-1, with 7 bases aligning to TRBD2. This CDR3 contains 14 residues. Germline CDR1 and CDR2: SQVTM and ANQGSEA. V lost 1 base and J lost 7; bases outside the gene matches: 7.

The CDR3 here is CASRAGASGGYTF. The CDR3, as DNA: TGTGCCAGCAGGGCGGGAGCGTCGGGTGGCTACACCTTC. The chain is built from TRBV28 and TRBJ1-2; no definite D call. Between the trimmed V and J ends, which lost 6 bases and 7 bases, there was a span of 15 bases. The CDR3 spans 13 residues. Germline CDR1 reads MDHEN; CDR2 reads SYDVKM.

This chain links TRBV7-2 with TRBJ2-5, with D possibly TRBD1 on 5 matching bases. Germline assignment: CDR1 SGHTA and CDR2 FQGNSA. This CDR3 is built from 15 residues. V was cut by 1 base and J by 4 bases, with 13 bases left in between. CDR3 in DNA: TGTGCCAGCAGCTTAGGCTGGGGCCAGGGAGAGACCCAGTACTTC. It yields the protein CASSLGWGQGETQYF.

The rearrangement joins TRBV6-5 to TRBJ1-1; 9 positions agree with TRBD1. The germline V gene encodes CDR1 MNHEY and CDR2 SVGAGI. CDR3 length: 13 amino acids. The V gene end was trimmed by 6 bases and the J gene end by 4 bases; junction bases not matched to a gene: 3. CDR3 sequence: CASSRTGVTEAFF. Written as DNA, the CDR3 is TGTGCCAGCAGCCGGACAGGGGTCACTGAAGCTTTCTTT.

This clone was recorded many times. CDR3 amino acids: CASSPSGEAHETQYF. The CDR3 DNA is TGTGCCAGCAGTCCCTCGGGGGAGGCCCATGAGACCCAGTACTTC. The chain has TRBV6-2 or TRBV6-3 and TRBJ2-5; D is possibly TRBD2 (6 bases). Germline V gene sequence: CDR1 MNHEY, CDR2 SVGEGT. This CDR3 is 15 amino acids long. V was shortened by 5 bases and J by 5 bases, with 18 bases between the two germline ends.

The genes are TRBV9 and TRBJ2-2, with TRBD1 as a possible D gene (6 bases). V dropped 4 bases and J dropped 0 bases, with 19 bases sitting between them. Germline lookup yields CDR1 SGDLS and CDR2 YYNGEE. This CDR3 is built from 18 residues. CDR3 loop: CASSIRGTGTPNTGELFF. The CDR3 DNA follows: TGTGCCAGCAGCATCCGTGGCACCGGGACACCGAACACCGGGGAGCTGTTTTTT.

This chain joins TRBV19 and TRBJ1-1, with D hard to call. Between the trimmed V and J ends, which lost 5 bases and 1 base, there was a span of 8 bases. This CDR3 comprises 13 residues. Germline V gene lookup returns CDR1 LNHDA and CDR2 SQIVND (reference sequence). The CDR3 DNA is TGTGCCAGTAGTTACACAGCGAACACTGAAGCTTTCTTT. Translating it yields CASSYTANTEAFF.

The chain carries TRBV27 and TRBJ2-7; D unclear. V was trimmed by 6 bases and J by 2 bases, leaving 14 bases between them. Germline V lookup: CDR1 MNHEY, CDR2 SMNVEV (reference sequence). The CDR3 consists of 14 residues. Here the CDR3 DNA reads TGTGCCAGCAGGGCCGTAGCCCTCGCCTACGAGCAGTACTTC. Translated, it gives CASRAVALAYEQYF.

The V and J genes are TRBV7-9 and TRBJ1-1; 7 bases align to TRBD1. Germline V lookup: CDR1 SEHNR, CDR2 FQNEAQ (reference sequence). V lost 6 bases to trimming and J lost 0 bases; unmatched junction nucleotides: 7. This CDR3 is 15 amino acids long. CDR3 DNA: TGTGCCAGCAGGTCTTCGGGGACAGTGAACACTGAAGCTTTCTTT. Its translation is CASRSSGTVNTEAFF.

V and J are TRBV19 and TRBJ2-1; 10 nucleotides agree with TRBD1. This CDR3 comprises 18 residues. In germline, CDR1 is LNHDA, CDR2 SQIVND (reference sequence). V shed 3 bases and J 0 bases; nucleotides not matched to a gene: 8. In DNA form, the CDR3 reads TGTGCCAGTAGTATCGGACAGGGGGTTCTGAGCTCCTACAATGAGCAGTTCTTC. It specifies CASSIGQGVLSSYNEQFF.

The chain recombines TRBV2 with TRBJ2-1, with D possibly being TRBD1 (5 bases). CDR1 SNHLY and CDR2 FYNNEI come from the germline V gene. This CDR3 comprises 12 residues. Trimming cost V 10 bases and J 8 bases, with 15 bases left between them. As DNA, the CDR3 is TGTGCCACAAAACAGGTTGCTCATGAGCAGTTCTTC. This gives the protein CATKQVAHEQFF.

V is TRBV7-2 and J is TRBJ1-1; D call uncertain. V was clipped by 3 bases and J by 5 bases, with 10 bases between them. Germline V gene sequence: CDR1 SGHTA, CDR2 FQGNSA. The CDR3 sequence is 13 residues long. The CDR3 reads CASSFGGYTEAFF. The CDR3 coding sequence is TGTGCCAGCAGCTTTGGAGGGTATACTGAAGCTTTCTTT. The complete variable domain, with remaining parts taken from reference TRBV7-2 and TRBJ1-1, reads GAGVSQSPSNKVTEKGKDVELRCDPISGHTALYWYRQSLGQGLEFLIYFQGNSAPDKSGLPSDRFSAERTGGSVSTLTIQRTQQEDSAVYLCASSFGGYTEAFFGQGTRLTVV.

The CDR3 spells CASSDRAGGRGEAFF. The CDR3 nucleotides are TGTGCCAGCAGTGACCGGGCCGGCGGGCGTGGTGAAGCTTTCTTT. The V and J genes are TRBV25-1 and TRBJ1-1; D is uncertain. V lost 3 bases to trimming and J lost 7 bases, with 18 bases between them. The CDR3 runs to 15 residues. Looked up from germline, CDR1 is MGHDK and CDR2 is SYGVNS.

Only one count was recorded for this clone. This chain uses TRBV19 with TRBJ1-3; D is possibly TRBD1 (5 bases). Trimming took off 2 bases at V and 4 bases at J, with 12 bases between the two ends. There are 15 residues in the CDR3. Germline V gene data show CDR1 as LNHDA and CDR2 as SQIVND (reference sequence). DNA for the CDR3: TGTGCCAGTAGTATACTCCAGGGTTCAGGAAACACCATATATTTT. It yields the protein CASSILQGSGNTIYF.

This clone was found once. The CDR3 coding sequence is TGCGCCAGCAGCCCCCGGGACAGGGGCACAACTAATGAAAAACTGTTTTTT. It codes for CASSPRDRGTTNEKLFF. This chain links TRBV4-3 with TRBJ1-4, with 10 bases fitting TRBD1. The CDR3 runs to 17 residues. From germline, CDR1 is LGHNA and CDR2 YSLEER. With 4 bases clipped from V and 0 bases from J, the junction kept 5 bases outside the gene matches.

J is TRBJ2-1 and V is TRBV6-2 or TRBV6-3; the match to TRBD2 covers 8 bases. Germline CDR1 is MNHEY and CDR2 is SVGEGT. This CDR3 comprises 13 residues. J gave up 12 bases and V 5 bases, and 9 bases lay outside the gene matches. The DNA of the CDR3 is TGTGCCAGCAGTCAACGGGAGGGCAGAGTGCAGTTCTTC. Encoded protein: CASSQREGRVQFF.

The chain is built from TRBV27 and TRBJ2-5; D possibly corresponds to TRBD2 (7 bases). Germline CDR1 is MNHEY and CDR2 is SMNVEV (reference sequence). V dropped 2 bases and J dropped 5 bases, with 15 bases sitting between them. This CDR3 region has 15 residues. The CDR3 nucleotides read TGTGCCAGCAGTTTAGGGGGGGCTGCAGTGGAGACCCAGTACTTC. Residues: CASSLGGAAVETQYF.

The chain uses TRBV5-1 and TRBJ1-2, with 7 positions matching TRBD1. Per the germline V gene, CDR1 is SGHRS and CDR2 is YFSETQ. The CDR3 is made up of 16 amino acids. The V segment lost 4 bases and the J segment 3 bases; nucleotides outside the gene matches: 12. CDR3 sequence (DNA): TGCGCCAGCAGCCGAGTTCATTCCGGGACAGACTATGGCTACACCTTC. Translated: CASSRVHSGTDYGYTF.